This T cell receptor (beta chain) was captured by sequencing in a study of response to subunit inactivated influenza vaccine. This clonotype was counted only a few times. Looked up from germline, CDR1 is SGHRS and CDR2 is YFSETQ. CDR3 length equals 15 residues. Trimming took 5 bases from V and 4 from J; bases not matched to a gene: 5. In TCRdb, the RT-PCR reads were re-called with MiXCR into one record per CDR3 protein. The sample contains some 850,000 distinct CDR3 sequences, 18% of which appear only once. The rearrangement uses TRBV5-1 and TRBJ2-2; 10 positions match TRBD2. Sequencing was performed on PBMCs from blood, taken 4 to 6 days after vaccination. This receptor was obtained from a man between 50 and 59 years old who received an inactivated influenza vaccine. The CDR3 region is CASRPSGGLTGELFF. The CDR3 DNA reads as TGCGCCAGCAGACCTAGCGGGGGCCTCACCGGGGAGCTGTTTTTT.